The 24 T cell receptor beta chains reported below all come from one sample, sequenced in a study of cytomegalovirus exposure and HLA in healthy donors. The PCR used 60 Vbeta and 13 Jbeta primers. TCRdb's copy holds only in-frame clones and misses some; the assay was immunoSEQ multiplex PCR. The sample includes around 180,000 clones, 85% of them seen just once. Sequencing was performed on PBMCs. These receptors were obtained from a boy aged 2 to 9 in good health and CMV-seronegative.

This clone was seen a handful of times. The rearrangement joins TRBV7-2 to TRBJ2-3, with 8 bases aligning to TRBD1. Trimming cost V 5 bases and J 4 bases; bases outside gene matches: 8. The CDR3 contains 15 residues. Germline lookup yields CDR1 SGHTA and CDR2 FQGNSA. In nucleotides, the CDR3 is TGTGCCAGCAGCCGGAAGACAGGGGAGGCAGATACGCAGTATTTT. It yields the protein CASSRKTGEADTQYF.

The chain has TRBV10-3 and TRBJ2-2, with 12 bases aligning to TRBD2. V lost 10 bases to trimming and J lost 5 bases; unmatched junction nucleotides: 8. The CDR3 loop spans 15 amino acids. The germline V gene encodes CDR1 ENHRY and CDR2 SYGVKD. CDR3 sequence: CATKTSGGDTGELFF. CDR3 sequence (DNA): TGTGCCACGAAGACTAGCGGGGGAGATACCGGGGAGCTGTTTTTT.

This chain links TRBV4-2 with TRBJ1-5; D unclear. The V and J ends lost 0 bases and 4 bases respectively, with 10 bases between them. The V gene's germline CDR1 is LGHNA and CDR2 YNFKEQ. There are 15 residues in the CDR3. The CDR3 DNA sequence: TGTGCCAGCAGCCAAGATGTGGCGGAAAATCAGCCCCAGCATTTT. Translating it yields CASSQDVAENQPQHF.

The chain links TRBV5-6 to TRBJ1-1; D is perhaps TRBD1 (6 bases). Germline loops: CDR1 SGHDT, CDR2 YYEEEE. The CDR3 covers 16 residues. Trimming removed 3 bases from V and 3 bases from J, with 18 bases in between. CDR3 amino acids: CASSWKQGRDDTEAFF. The CDR3 DNA follows: TGTGCCAGCAGCTGGAAACAGGGCCGGGATGACACTGAAGCTTTCTTT.

This rearrangement joins TRBV28 to TRBJ2-7; D remains ambiguous. V was trimmed by 2 bases and J by 0 bases, leaving 5 bases between them. CDR1 is MDHEN and CDR2 is SYDVKM in the germline V gene. The CDR3 is 13 amino acids. The CDR3 DNA sequence: TGTGCCAGCAGTTTAACTGACTCCTACGAGCAGTACTTC. Translated: CASSLTDSYEQYF.

V and J are TRBV6-1 and TRBJ1-1, with D possibly matching TRBD1 (6 bases). The V end lost 1 base, the J end lost 5 bases, and 8 bases lay between the germline ends. The CDR3 is made up of 13 amino acids. Germline V gene data show CDR1 as MNHNS and CDR2 as SASEGT. The CDR3 region is CASSEGGRTEAFF. The CDR3 DNA reads as TGTGCCAGCAGTGAAGGGGGGCGGACTGAAGCTTTCTTT.

In nucleotides, the CDR3 is TGTGCCAGCAGCCAAGACGGCGGGGGGGGGCTGGGCAGCACAGATACGCAGTATTTT. As protein: CASSQDGGGGLGSTDTQYF. This chain links TRBV4-2 with TRBJ2-3; 9 bases are a match to TRBD2. V lost 0 bases to trimming and J lost 0 bases; unmatched junction nucleotides: 10. CDR3 length: 19 residues. Germline loops: CDR1 LGHNA, CDR2 YNFKEQ.

This rearrangement joins TRBV30 to TRBJ1-2; no reliable D call. The germline V gene encodes CDR1 GTSNPN and CDR2 SVGIG (reference sequence). Trimming removed 0 bases at V and 6 bases at J, with 17 bases between. This CDR3 contains 15 residues. The CDR3 reads CAWSVRSRRNHGYTF. CDR3 nucleotide sequence: TGTGCCTGGAGTGTACGATCCCGGAGGAACCATGGCTACACCTTC.

V usage is TRBV6-5 and J usage is TRBJ2-2, with 7 positions matching TRBD1. The CDR3 runs 15 residues. Per germline, CDR1 MNHEY and CDR2 SVGAGI. J lost 4 bases, V lost 10 bases, and 12 bases had no gene match. The CDR3: CATTRLTGVTGELFF. CDR3 nucleotides: TGTGCCACCACCCGACTCACAGGGGTCACCGGGGAGCTGTTTTTT.

J is TRBJ2-3 and V is TRBV5-1; the match to TRBD2 covers 8 bases. The V gene's germline CDR1 is SGHRS and CDR2 YFSETQ. The V gene end was trimmed by 0 bases and the J gene end by 10 bases; junction bases not matched to a gene: 13. The CDR3 has 16 residues. CDR3 DNA: TGCGCCAGCAGCTTGGTATCGGGAGGGAGTAAAGGAGCGCAGTATTTT. Its protein is CASSLVSGGSKGAQYF.

The gene calls are TRBV28 and TRBJ2-2; 15 nucleotides line up with TRBD2. This CDR3 is built from 18 residues. Germline V gives CDR1 MDHEN, CDR2 SYDVKM. The junction had 12 bases not matched to a gene; V was cut back by 6 bases and J by 7 bases. The CDR3 region is CASRGGLAGGPSSGELFF. The CDR3 nucleotides are TGTGCCAGCAGAGGTGGACTAGCGGGAGGGCCCTCGAGCGGGGAGCTGTTTTTT.

The chain combines TRBV30 with TRBJ1-5; 9 nucleotides line up with TRBD1. CDR1 GTSNPN and CDR2 SVGIG come from the germline V gene (reference sequence). V gave up 5 bases and J gave up 4 bases; unmatched junction bases: 12. The CDR3 has 16 amino acids. The CDR3 nucleotides read TGTGCCTGGCGTCTAGGTGGGACAGGGTGGAATCAGCCCCAGCATTTT. As protein: CAWRLGGTGWNQPQHF.

The chain is built from TRBV28 and TRBJ2-5; 9 nucleotides align to TRBD1. V was pared by 7 bases and J by 5 bases, with 11 bases of the junction left unmatched. In germline, CDR1 is MDHEN, CDR2 SYDVKM. CDR3 length equals 15 residues. DNA for the CDR3: TGTGCCAGCACCCGACCTTTTACAGGGGGCGAGACCCAGTACTTC. Translating gives CASTRPFTGGETQYF.

The V gene is TRBV29-1, the J gene TRBJ1-2, with 8 bases fitting TRBD1. This CDR3 contains 15 residues. Unmatched junction bases numbered 11, after V lost 1 base and J lost 7 bases. Germline CDR1 is SQVTM and CDR2 is ANQGSEA. CDR3 residues: CSVEGRQGRYGGYTF. The CDR3 nucleotides are TGCAGCGTTGAAGGTAGACAGGGGAGGTATGGTGGCTACACCTTC.

V gene TRBV28 combines with J gene TRBJ1-5; a possible D gene is TRBD1 (6 bases). Deletions cut 11 bases from V and 3 bases from J, with 11 bases between. The germline V gene encodes CDR1 MDHEN and CDR2 SYDVKM. The CDR3 length is 12 residues. CDR3 DNA sequence: TGTGCCCTACAGGGTAACAATCAGCCCCAGCATTTT. Its protein is CALQGNNQPQHF. Filled out from reference TRBV28 and TRBJ1-5, the complete variable domain reads DVKVTQSSRYLVKRTGEKVFLECVQDMDHENMFWYRQDPGLGLRLIYFSYDVKMKEKGDIPEGYSVSREKKERFSLILESASTNQTSMYLCALQGNNQPQHFGDGTRLSIL.

The V gene is TRBV10-3, the J gene TRBJ2-4, with 11 bases fitting TRBD2. With 10 bases clipped from V and 4 bases from J, the junction kept 6 bases outside the gene matches. This CDR3 is built from 14 residues. Germline V gene sequence: CDR1 ENHRY, CDR2 SYGVKD. The CDR3 sequence: CATSTSGMKNIQYF. CDR3 bases: TGTGCCACCTCGACTAGCGGGATGAAAAACATTCAGTACTTC.

DNA of the CDR3: TGTGCCCACAGACTAGCGGGAGTGGGAGAGCAGTACTTC. Residues: CAHRLAGVGEQYF. The V call is TRBV6-1, the J call TRBJ2-7, with 12 bases matching TRBD2. Germline CDR1 is MNHNS and CDR2 is SASEGT. The V gene end was trimmed by 11 bases and the J gene end by 7 bases; junction bases not matched to a gene: 9. CDR3 size: 13 residues.

This clone was detected once. The rearrangement links TRBV9 to TRBJ1-6; D remains unclear. This CDR3 spans 13 amino acids. The germline gives CDR1 SGDLS, CDR2 YYNGEE. The V end was cut by 7 bases, the J end by 0 bases, with 5 bases between. The CDR3 here is CASRSSYNSPLHF. In DNA, the CDR3 is TGTGCCAGCCGCAGCTCCTATAATTCACCCCTCCACTTT.

The chain couples TRBV27 to TRBJ1-6; perhaps TRBD1 as D (6 bases). CDR1 is MNHEY, CDR2 SMNVEV, per germline (reference sequence). The CDR3 loop spans 14 amino acids. The V end was cut by 5 bases, the J end by 7 bases, with 12 bases between. DNA for the CDR3: TGTGCCAGCAGTCGCGGACAGTCAAATTCACCCCTCCACTTT. Residues: CASSRGQSNSPLHF.

The chain employs TRBV9 and TRBJ1-6; weak D call: TRBD1 (5 bases). V lost 0 bases, J lost 10 bases, and 14 bases lay in between. The CDR3 length is 15 residues. Germline V gene data show CDR1 as SGDLS and CDR2 as YYNGEE. The CDR3 DNA is TGTGCCAGCAGCGTAGAGGGGTCTCGTAGGTCACCCCTCCACTTT. Amino acids: CASSVEGSRRSPLHF.

This clone was counted a few times. The chain has TRBV5-1 and TRBJ1-2; TRBD1 might be the D (5 bases). Per the germline V gene, CDR1 is SGHRS and CDR2 is YFSETQ. Trimming left V 0 bases short and J 4 bases short, with 10 bases between. The CDR3 spans 14 residues. The CDR3 loop is CASSLAGRAYGYTF. In DNA form, the CDR3 reads TGCGCCAGCAGCTTGGCCGGCAGGGCCTATGGCTACACCTTC.

V gene TRBV28 combines with J gene TRBJ1-2; D perhaps matches TRBD1 (6 bases). The ends were cut back, 4 bases at V and 3 bases at J, with 9 bases in the middle. The CDR3 is 13 amino acids. Germline loops: CDR1 MDHEN, CDR2 SYDVKM. This CDR3 is CASSSYRDYGYTF. The CDR3 nucleotides read TGTGCCAGCAGTTCCTACAGGGACTATGGCTACACCTTC.

Details on this clone: Distinct nucleotide sequences in the sample also encode this CDR3. The chain links TRBV4-2 to TRBJ2-5; 10 bases map to TRBD2. V shed 1 base and J 2 bases; nucleotides not matched to a gene: 1. Per germline, CDR1 LGHNA and CDR2 YNFKEQ. CDR3 length: 15 residues. This chain's CDR3 is CASSQGTSGQETQYF. The CDR3 region has the DNA TGTGCCAGCAGCCAAGGGACTAGCGGTCAAGAGACCCAGTACTTC.

This chain joins TRBV5-1 and TRBJ2-1; possible D gene TRBD2, 6 bases. This CDR3 has 15 amino acids. Germline CDR1 SGHRS, CDR2 YFSETQ. The V end was cut by 4 bases, the J end by 6 bases, with 17 bases between. The CDR3 DNA reads TGCGCCAGCAGCCCGACCGGGAGCTCCCCCAATGAGCAGTTCTTC. The encoded protein is CASSPTGSSPNEQFF.